This T cell receptor (beta chain) was documented in a study of T-cell reconstitution after alpha-beta-depleted transplantation in children. Unique molecular identifiers were built into the TCRbeta library. From the PCR reads, TCRdb called clonotypes with MiXCR, one entry per CDR3 protein. The sample lists 230,000 or so distinct CDR3 sequences; about 12% were seen once. The CDR3 spans 13 residues. Looked up from germline, CDR1 is SGHKS and CDR2 is YYEKEE (reference sequence). J gave up 9 bases and V 3 bases, and 8 bases lay outside the gene matches. The receptor was derived from a human donor who donated a stem cell graft to a child with acute lymphoblastic leukemia. V usage is TRBV5-5 and J usage is TRBJ2-7; 8 bases are shared with TRBD1. The input for sequencing was PBMCs from the stem cell graft donor, taken from the stem cell graft. CDR3 DNA sequence: TGTGCCAGCAGCTCTGACCTCAGGGGGCGGCAGTACTTC. Amino acid sequence: CASSSDLRGRQYF. Together with reference TRBV5-5 and TRBJ2-7, the CDR3 gives the full variable domain: DAGVTQSPTHLIKTRGQQVTLRCSPISGHKSVSWYQQVLGQGPQFIFQYYEKEERGRGNFPDRFSARQFPNYSSELNVNALLLGDSALYLCASSSDLRGRQYFGPGTRLTVT.